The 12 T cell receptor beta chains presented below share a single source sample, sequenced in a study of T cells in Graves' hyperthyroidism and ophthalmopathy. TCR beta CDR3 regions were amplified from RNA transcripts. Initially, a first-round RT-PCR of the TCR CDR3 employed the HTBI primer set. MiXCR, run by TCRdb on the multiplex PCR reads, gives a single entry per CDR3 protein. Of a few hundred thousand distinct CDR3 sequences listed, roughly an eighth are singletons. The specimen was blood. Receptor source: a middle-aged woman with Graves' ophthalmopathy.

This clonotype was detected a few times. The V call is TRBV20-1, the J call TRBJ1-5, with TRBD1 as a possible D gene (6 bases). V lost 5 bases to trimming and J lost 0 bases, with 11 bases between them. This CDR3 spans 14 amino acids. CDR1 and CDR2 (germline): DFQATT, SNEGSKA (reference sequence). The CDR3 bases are TGCAGTGCTGTGGACAGTTATAGCAATCAGCCCCAGCATTTT. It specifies CSAVDSYSNQPQHF.

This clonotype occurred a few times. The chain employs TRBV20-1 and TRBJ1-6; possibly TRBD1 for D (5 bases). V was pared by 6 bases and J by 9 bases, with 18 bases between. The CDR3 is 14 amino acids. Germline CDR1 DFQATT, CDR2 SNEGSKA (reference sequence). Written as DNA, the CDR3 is TGCAGTGCCCGTCGGGTTCTGGGGCCTTCACCCCTCCACTTT. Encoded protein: CSARRVLGPSPLHF.

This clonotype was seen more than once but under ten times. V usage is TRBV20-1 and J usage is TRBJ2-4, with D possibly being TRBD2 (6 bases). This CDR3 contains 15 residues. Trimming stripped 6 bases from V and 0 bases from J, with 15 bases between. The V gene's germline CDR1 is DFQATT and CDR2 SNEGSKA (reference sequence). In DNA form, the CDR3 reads TGCAGTGCGAAAGGGGACTCCCTAGCCAAAAACATTCAGTACTTC. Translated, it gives CSAKGDSLAKNIQYF.

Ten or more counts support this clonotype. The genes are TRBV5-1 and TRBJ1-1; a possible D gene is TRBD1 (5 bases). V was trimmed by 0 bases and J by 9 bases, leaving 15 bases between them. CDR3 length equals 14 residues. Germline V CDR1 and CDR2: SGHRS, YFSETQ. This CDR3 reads CASSLAADKGKAFF. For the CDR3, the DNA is TGCGCCAGCAGCTTGGCCGCGGACAAAGGTAAAGCTTTCTTT. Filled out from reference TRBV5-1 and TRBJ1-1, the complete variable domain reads KAGVTQTPRYLIKTRGQQVTLSCSPISGHRSVSWYQQTPGQGLQFLFEYFSETQRNKGNFPGRFSGRQFSNSRSEMNVSTLELGDSALYLCASSLAADKGKAFFGQGTRLTVV.

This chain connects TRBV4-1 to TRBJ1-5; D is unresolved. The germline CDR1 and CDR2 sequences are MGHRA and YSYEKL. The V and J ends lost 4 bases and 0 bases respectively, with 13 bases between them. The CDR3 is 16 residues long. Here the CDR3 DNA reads TGCGCCAGCAGCCCCGAGTCTTCTCTTAGCAATCAGCCCCAGCATTTT. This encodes CASSPESSLSNQPQHF.

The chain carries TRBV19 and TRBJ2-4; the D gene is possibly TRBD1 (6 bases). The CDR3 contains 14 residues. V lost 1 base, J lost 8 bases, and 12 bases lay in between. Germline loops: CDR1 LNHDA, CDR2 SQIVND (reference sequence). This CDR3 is CASSIAGRGDIQYF. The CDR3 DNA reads TGTGCCAGTAGTATAGCTGGCAGGGGTGACATTCAGTACTTC. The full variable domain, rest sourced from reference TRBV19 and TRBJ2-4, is DGGITQSPKYLFRKEGQNVTLSCEQNLNHDAMYWYRQDPGQGLRLIYYSQIVNDFQKGDIAEGYSVSREKKESFPLTVTSAQKNPTAFYLCASSIAGRGDIQYFGAGTRLSVL.

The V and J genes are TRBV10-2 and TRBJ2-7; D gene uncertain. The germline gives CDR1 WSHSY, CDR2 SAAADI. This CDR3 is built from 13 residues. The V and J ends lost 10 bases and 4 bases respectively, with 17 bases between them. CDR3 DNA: TGCGCCACGACCCTGGTGCTCGGATACGAGCAGTACTTC. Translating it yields CATTLVLGYEQYF.

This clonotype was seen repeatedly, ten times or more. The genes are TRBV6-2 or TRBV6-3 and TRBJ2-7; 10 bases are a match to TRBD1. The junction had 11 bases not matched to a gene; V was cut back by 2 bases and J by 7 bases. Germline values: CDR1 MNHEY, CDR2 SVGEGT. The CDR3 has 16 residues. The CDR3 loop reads CASSYLAGTGVGEQYF. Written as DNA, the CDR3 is TGTGCCAGCAGTTACCTAGCCGGGACAGGGGTCGGTGAGCAGTACTTC.

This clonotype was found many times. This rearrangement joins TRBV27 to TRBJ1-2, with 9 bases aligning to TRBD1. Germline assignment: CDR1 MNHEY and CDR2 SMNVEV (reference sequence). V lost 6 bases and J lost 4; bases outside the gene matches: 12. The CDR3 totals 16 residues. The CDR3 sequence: CASSSPYRGRVYGYTF. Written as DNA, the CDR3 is TGTGCCAGCAGCTCGCCTTACAGGGGGCGGGTCTATGGCTACACCTTC.

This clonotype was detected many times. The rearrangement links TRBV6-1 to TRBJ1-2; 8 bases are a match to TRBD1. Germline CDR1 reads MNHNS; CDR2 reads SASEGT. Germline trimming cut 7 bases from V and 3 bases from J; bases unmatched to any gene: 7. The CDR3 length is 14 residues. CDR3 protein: CASISQTGDYGYTF. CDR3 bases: TGTGCCAGCATCTCTCAGACAGGGGACTATGGCTACACCTTC.

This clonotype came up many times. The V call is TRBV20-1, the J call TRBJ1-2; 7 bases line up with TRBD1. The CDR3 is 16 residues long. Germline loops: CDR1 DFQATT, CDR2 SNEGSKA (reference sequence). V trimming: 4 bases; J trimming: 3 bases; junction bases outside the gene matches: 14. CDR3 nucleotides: TGCAGTGCTACGCAATCCGGGACAGCTAACGACTATGGCTACACCTTC. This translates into CSATQSGTANDYGYTF.

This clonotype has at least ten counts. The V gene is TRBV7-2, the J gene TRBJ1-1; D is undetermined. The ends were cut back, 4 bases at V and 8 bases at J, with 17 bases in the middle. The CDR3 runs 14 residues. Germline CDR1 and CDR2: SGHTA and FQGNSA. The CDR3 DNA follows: TGTGCCAGCAGCTCTACACCACTTTTGGGAGAAGCTTTCTTT. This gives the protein CASSSTPLLGEAFF.